The source of this T cell receptor beta chain is a study of T cell clonality in common variable immunodeficiency. The CDR3 runs to 15 residues. Per germline, CDR1 GTSNPN and CDR2 SVGIG (reference sequence). V was clipped by 4 bases and J by 7 bases; unmatched bases: 8. This clone was detected many times. What it binds is not known. The CDR3 end lies 3 residues beyond the end of the read and is filled in from the germline J gene. General observations from the study: The cause of increased CVID clonality remains unclear without subpopulation sequencing. Fewer deletions and N-nucleotide insertions were reportedly seen in common variable immunodeficiency TCR beta sequences. Patient heterogeneity in the CVID cohort limited correlations between repertoire features and clinical complications. TCRbeta clonality was increased in CVID versus healthy controls.

TCRdb's copy holds only in-frame clones and misses some; the assay was immunoSEQ multiplex PCR. Singletons are absent from the sample, which has roughly 33,000 clones. This TCR was sampled from a human donor with common variable immunodeficiency. J is TRBJ1-6 and V is TRBV30, with 9 bases that match TRBD1. The sequencing sample was made of peripheral blood mononuclear cells. CDR3 DNA, as far as it was read: TGTGCCTGGAAGGAAGACAGGGGGTGGAATTCACCC. It codes for CAWKEDRGWNSP. The complete CDR3 reads CAWKEDRGWNSPLHF. Based on the CDR3 plus reference TRBV30 and TRBJ1-6, the full variable domain is SQTIHQWPATLVQPVGSPLSLECTVEGTSNPNLYWYRQAAGRGLQLLFYSVGIGQISSEVPQNLSASRPQDRQFILSSKKLLLSDSGFYLCAWKEDRGWNSPLHFGNGTRLTVT.